One T cell receptor beta chain is described in this entry. The sample belongs to a study of response to subunit inactivated influenza vaccine. TCRdb reprocessed the RT-PCR reads via MiXCR and lists one record per CDR3 protein. The sample has about 570,000 distinct CDR3 sequences; about 11% are singletons. V lost 0 bases, J lost 5 bases, and 11 bases lay in between. Germline values: CDR1 SGHVS, CDR2 FNYEAQ. This CDR3 contains 14 residues. These data were likewise used in another study, on T cells expressing NK-cell markers. That paper adds: Production of TCR beta cDNA relied on 5'RACE template switching with UMIs. It was sorted CD3+CD56-NKG2C+, CD3+CD56+NKG2C- and CD3+CD56+NKG2C+ T cells that provided the TCR beta repertoires. In a handful of donors, dominant clonotypes made up about 28.3-65% of CD3+CD56-NKG2C+ cells.

V is TRBV7-6 and J is TRBJ2-7; D unresolved. The source was PBMCs from blood, collected on the day of vaccination. The TCR sequence derives from a man between 45 and 60 years old who received an inactivated influenza vaccine. CDR3 DNA: TGTGCCAGCAGCTTAGCGGTCGGCACGAACGAGCAGTACTTC. As protein: CASSLAVGTNEQYF.